This entry describes one T cell receptor (beta chain). Its specificity is not known. The data are from a study of T-cell memory formation after mild COVID-19. TCR alpha and TCR beta cDNA libraries carrying sample barcodes and UMIs came from 5'RACE with constant-segment primers. MiXCR was run by TCRdb on the 5' RACE reads, yielding one entry per CDR3 protein. The sample lists about 470,000 distinct CDR3 sequences, 15% to 20% occurring once. General study findings and limits: Clones that shrank (day 15 to 85) were balanced CD4/CD8, whereas later expanders leaned CD4+.

V was clipped by 5 bases and J by 4 bases; unmatched bases: 11. Germline lookup yields CDR1 MGHDK and CDR2 SYGVNS. The length of the CDR3 is 16 residues. This clonotype was sampled from an adult woman who had mild COVID-19 (a few samples of this study predate the infection). Cell type and time point are not known. The chain is built from TRBV25-1 and TRBJ2-1, with 7 bases matching TRBD2. Sequencing used PBMCs or a T cell subset sorted from them (not recorded which). The CDR3: CASSPLRAGLYNEQFF. As DNA, the CDR3 is TGTGCCAGCAGTCCACTGCGAGCGGGGCTATACAATGAGCAGTTCTTC.